A selection of T cell receptor beta chains follows, all from one sample in a study of cytomegalovirus exposure and HLA in healthy donors. Profiling relied on immunoSEQ multiplex PCR, and the TCRdb table lists in-frame clones only, not all of them. The sample contains roughly 120,000 clones, more than 70% of which appear only once. Material: PBMCs. The receptor source for this set is a man aged 50 to 59 in good health and CMV-seropositive. Each CDR3 is given with its conserved first and last residue. Fields, in order: clone size, CDR3 length, V gene, D gene, J gene, CDR3 DNA, CDR3 protein. A D gene is named only where the DNA matches it firmly. Clone size is given for some rows only: seen once, a few or many times, or a class if the clone is expanded.

NA	18	TRBV4-1	NA	TRBJ2-5	TGCGCCAGCAGCCAATCACCGGGAGCGGGCCTCTTCCAAGAGACCCAGTACTTC	CASSQSPGAGLFQETQYF
NA	13	TRBV28	NA	TRBJ2-4	TGTGCCAGCAGTTTAGGGCGTGAAAACATTCAGTACTTC	CASSLGRENIQYF
NA	16	TRBV10-3	TRBD1	TRBJ1-1	TGTGCCAGCAATATACGTGCACAGGGGCGGAACACTGAAGCTTTCTTT	CASNIRAQGRNTEAFF
NA	15	TRBV6-1	NA	TRBJ2-3	TGTGCCAGCAGTGAATCCCTTCCGAGCACAGATACGCAGTATTTT	CASSESLPSTDTQYF
few	14	TRBV7-9	NA	TRBJ2-7	TGTGCCAGCACCAAACTCGGGGGTTCCTACGAGCAGTACTTC	CASTKLGGSYEQYF
NA	13	TRBV2	NA	TRBJ1-1	TGTGCCAGCAACCGACGGGAGAACACTGAAGCTTTCTTT	CASNRRENTEAFF
NA	19	TRBV19	NA	TRBJ1-2	TGTGCCAGTAGTCGACGATCCTCAACAGAGGGAAACTTTAACTATGGCTACACCTTC	CASSRRSSTEGNFNYGYTF
NA	14	TRBV7-2	TRBD2	TRBJ2-5	TGTGCCAGCAGCGGAGCGGGAGCCGGGGATACCCAGTACTTC	CASSGAGAGDTQYF
few	17	TRBV28	TRBD2	TRBJ2-3	TGTGCCAGCAGTTTCCGGCTTCGCGGGAGAGTGTTAGATACGCAGTATTTT	CASSFRLRGRVLDTQYF
few	15	TRBV6-5	NA	TRBJ1-6	TGTGCCAGCAGTTATAAGTCAGGGTCAGGTTCACCCCTCCACTTT	CASSYKSGSGSPLHF
NA	14	TRBV27	NA	TRBJ2-2	TGTGCCAGCAGGCTAGCTGTGAACACCGGGGAGCTGTTTTTT	CASRLAVNTGELFF
NA	14	TRBV7-2	TRBD1	TRBJ2-7	TGTGCCAGCAGTACGACAGGGACCTGGGGCGAGCAGTACTTC	CASSTTGTWGEQYF
NA	14	TRBV5-1	TRBD2	TRBJ2-3	TGCGCCAGCAGCTTAGGGGCTAGCGGGGGGCCCTCCCGTTTT	CASSLGASGGPSRF
NA	14	TRBV6-5	NA	TRBJ1-5	TGTGCCAGCAGTTACGATCAGGCCTATCAGCCCCAGCATTTT	CASSYDQAYQPQHF
NA	13	TRBV29-1	NA	TRBJ2-7	TGCAGCGTTGAAGCTGGGGCCGGTGACGAGCAGTACTTC	CSVEAGAGDEQYF
few	14	TRBV6-5	TRBD2	TRBJ2-3	TGTGCCAGCAACCCGACTAGCGGCACAGATACGCAGTATTTT	CASNPTSGTDTQYF
once	17	TRBV7-2	NA	TRBJ2-3	TGTGCCAGCAGCTTAGCGAATCCGGGGGTTAGCACAGATACGCAGTATTTT	CASSLANPGVSTDTQYF
NA	16	TRBV29-1	TRBD1	TRBJ1-5	TGCAGCGTTGTACCGGGACAGGGGGCTACATGGCAGCCCCAGCATTTT	CSVVPGQGATWQPQHF
once	16	TRBV9	TRBD2	TRBJ2-2	TGTGCCAGCAGCGTAGGAGGATTCGGGGGGGCCGGGGAGCTGTTTTTT	CASSVGGFGGAGELFF
NA	15	TRBV7-9	NA	TRBJ1-4	TGTGCCAGCAGCTTAGGGGCAGGGGTATTCGAAAAACTGTTTTTT	CASSLGAGVFEKLFF